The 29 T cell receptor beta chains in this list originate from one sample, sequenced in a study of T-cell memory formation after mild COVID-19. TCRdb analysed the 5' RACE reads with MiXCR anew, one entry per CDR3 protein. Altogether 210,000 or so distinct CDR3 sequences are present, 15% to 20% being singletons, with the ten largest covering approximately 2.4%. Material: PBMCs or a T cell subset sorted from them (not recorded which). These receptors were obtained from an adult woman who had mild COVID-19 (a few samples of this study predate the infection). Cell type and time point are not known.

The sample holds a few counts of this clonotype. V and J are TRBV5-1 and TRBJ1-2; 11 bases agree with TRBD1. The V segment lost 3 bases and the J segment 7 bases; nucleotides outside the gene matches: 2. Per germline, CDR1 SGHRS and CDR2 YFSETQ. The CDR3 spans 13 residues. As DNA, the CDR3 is TGCGCCAGCAGCTGGACAGGGGGCGGTGGCTACACCTTC. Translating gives CASSWTGGGGYTF.

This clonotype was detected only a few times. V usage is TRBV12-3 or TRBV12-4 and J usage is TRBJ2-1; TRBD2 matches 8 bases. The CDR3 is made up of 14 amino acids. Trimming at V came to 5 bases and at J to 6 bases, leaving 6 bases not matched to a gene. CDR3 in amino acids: CASSPGGAANEQFF. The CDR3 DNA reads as TGTGCCAGCAGTCCCGGGGGGGCAGCCAATGAGCAGTTCTTC.

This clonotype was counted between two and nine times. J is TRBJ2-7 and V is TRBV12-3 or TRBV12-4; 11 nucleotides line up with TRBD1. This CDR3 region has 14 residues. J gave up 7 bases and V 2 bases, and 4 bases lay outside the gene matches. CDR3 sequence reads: CASSLRTGGAEQYF. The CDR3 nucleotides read TGTGCCAGCAGTTTACGGACAGGGGGCGCTGAGCAGTACTTC.

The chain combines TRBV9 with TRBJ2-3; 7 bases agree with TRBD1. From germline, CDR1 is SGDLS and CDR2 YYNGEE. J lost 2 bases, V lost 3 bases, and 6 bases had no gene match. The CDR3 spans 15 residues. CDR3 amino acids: CASSAGTANTDTQYF. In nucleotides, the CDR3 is TGTGCCAGCAGCGCCGGGACAGCAAACACAGATACGCAGTATTTT. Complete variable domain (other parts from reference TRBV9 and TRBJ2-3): DSGVTQTPKHLITATGQRVTLRCSPRSGDLSVYWYQQSLDQGLQFLIQYYNGEERAKGNILERFSAQQFPDLHSELNLSSLELGDSALYFCASSAGTANTDTQYFGPGTRLTVL.

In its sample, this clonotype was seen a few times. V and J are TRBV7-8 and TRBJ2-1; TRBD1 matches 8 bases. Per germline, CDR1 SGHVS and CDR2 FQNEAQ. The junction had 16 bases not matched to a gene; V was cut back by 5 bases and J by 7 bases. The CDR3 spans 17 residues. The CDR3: CASSANPGTGLKNEQFF. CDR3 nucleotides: TGTGCCAGCAGCGCGAACCCCGGGACAGGCTTGAAGAATGAGCAGTTCTTC.

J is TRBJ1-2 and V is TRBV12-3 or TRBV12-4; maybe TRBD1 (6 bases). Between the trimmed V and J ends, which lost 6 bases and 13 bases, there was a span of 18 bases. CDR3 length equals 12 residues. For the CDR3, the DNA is TGTGCCAGCAGGTCGGGACACCGGGGTTCCACCTTC. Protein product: CASRSGHRGSTF.

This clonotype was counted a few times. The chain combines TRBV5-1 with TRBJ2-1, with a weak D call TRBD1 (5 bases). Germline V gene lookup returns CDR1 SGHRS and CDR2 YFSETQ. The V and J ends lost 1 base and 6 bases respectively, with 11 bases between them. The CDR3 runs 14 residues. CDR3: CASSLSLGVNEQFF. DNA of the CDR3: TGCGCCAGCAGCTTGTCCCTAGGGGTCAATGAGCAGTTCTTC.

The CDR3 sequence: CASSGGTSGTYNEQFF. The CDR3 coding sequence is TGTGCCAGCAGCGGAGGCACTAGCGGGACTTACAATGAGCAGTTCTTC. The V and J genes are TRBV7-9 and TRBJ2-1; TRBD2 matches at 10 bases. This CDR3 region has 16 residues. Looked up from germline, CDR1 is SEHNR and CDR2 is FQNEAQ (reference sequence). V lost 5 bases and J lost 4; bases outside the gene matches: 8.

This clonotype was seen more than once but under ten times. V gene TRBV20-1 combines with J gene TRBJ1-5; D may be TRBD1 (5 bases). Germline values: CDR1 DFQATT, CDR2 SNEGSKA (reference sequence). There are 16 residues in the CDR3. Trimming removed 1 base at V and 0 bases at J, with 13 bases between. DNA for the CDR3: TGCAGTGCTAGAGCCGCAGGGATCGGTAGCAATCAGCCCCAGCATTTT. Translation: CSARAAGIGSNQPQHF.

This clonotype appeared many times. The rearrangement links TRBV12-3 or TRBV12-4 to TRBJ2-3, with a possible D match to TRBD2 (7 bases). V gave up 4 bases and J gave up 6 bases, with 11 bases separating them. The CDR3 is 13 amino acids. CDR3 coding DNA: TGTGCCAGCAGTTCGGGGGGCTACGATACGCAGTATTTT. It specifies CASSSGGYDTQYF.

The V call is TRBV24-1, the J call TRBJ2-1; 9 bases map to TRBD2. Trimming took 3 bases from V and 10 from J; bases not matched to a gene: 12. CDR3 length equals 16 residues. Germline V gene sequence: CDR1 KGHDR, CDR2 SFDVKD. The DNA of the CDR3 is TGTGCCACCAGTGATCATGGGGTGGGGACTAGCCAAGAGCAGTTCTTC. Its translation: CATSDHGVGTSQEQFF.

The CDR3 nucleotides read TGTGCCAGCAGTAAACTCGGAGGGACAGGGGGCCTCAATGAGCAGTTCTTC. It translates to CASSKLGGTGGLNEQFF. V gene TRBV3-1 combines with J gene TRBJ2-1; 12 bases agree with TRBD1. CDR3 length equals 17 residues. Trimming took 6 bases from V and 6 from J; bases not matched to a gene: 12. From germline, CDR1 is LGHDT and CDR2 YNNKEL (reference sequence).

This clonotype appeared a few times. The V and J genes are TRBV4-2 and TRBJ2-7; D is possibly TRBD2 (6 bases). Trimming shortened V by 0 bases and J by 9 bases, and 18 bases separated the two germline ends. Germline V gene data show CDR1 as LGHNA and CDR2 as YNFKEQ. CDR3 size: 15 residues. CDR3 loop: CASSQEMEGFNAQYF. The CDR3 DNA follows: TGTGCCAGCAGCCAAGAGATGGAGGGCTTCAATGCGCAGTACTTC.

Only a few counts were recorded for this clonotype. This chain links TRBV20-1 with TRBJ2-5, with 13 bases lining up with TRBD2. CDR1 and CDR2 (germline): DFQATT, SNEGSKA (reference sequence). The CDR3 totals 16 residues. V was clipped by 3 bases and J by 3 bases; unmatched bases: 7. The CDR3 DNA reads TGCAGTGCTAGGCCCTCGGGACTAGCGGGAAAAGAGACCCAGTACTTC. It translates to CSARPSGLAGKETQYF.

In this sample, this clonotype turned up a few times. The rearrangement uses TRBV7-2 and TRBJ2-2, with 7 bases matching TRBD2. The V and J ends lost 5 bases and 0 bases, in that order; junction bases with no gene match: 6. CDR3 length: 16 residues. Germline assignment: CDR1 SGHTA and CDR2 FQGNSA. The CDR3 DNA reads TGTGCCAGCAGCCCCTCCGGGACTACGAACACCGGGGAGCTGTTTTTT. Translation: CASSPSGTTNTGELFF.

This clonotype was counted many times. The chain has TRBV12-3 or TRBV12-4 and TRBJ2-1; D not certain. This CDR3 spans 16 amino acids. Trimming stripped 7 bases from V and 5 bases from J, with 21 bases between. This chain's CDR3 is CASTTRLIKLHNEQFF. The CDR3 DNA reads TGTGCCAGCACCACCAGACTCATCAAACTCCACAATGAGCAGTTCTTC.

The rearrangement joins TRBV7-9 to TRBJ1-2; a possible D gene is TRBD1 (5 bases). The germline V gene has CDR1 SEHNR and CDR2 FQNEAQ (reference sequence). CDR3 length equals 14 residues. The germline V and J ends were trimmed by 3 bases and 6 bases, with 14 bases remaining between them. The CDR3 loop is CASSLTGTNDGYTF. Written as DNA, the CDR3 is TGTGCCAGCAGCTTGACCGGGACCAACGATGGCTACACCTTC.

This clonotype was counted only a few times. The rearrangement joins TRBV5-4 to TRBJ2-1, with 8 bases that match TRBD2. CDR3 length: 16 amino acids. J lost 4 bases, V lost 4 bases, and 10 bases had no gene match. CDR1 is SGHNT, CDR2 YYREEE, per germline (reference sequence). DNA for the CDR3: TGTGCCAGCAGCGGAAAGAGCGGGAGTAGTTACAATGAGCAGTTCTTC. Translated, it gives CASSGKSGSSYNEQFF.

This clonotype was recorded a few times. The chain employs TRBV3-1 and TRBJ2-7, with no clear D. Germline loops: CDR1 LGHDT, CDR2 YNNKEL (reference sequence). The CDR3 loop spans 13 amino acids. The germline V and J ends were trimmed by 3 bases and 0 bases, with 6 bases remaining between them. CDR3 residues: CASSQVLSYEQYF. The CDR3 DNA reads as TGTGCCAGCAGCCAGGTCCTCTCCTACGAGCAGTACTTC.

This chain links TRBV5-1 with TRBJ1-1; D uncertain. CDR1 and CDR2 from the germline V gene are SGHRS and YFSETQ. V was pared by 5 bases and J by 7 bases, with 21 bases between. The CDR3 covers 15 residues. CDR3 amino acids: CASSPMISSALEAFF. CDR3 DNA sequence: TGCGCCAGCAGTCCCATGATAAGCTCTGCCCTTGAAGCTTTCTTT. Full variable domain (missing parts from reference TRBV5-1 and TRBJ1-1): KAGVTQTPRYLIKTRGQQVTLSCSPISGHRSVSWYQQTPGQGLQFLFEYFSETQRNKGNFPGRFSGRQFSNSRSEMNVSTLELGDSALYLCASSPMISSALEAFFGQGTRLTVV.

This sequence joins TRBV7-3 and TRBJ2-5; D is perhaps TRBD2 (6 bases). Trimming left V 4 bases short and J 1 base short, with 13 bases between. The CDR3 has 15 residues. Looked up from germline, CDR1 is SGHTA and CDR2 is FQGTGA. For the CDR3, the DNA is TGTGCCAGCAGCTCCCTATCCGGGGGCCAAGAGACCCAGTACTTC. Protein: CASSSLSGGQETQYF. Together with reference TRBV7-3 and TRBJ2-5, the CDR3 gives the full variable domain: GAGVSQTPSNKVTEKGKYVELRCDPISGHTALYWYRQSLGQGPEFLIYFQGTGAADDSGLPNDRFFAVRPEGSVSTLKIQRTERGDSAVYLCASSSLSGGQETQYFGPGTRLLVL.

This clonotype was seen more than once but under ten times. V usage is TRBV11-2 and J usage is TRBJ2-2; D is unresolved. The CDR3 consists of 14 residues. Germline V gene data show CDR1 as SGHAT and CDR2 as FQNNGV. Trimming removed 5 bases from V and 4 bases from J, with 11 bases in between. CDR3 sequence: CASSHSRLTGELFF. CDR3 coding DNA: TGTGCCAGCAGCCATAGCCGACTCACCGGGGAGCTGTTTTTT.

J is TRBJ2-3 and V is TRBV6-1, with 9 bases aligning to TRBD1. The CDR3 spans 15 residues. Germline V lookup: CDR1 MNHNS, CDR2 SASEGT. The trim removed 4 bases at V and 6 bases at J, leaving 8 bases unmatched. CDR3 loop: CASSGQGGSTDTQYF. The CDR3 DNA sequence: TGTGCCAGCAGTGGACAGGGGGGTTCTACGGATACGCAGTATTTT.

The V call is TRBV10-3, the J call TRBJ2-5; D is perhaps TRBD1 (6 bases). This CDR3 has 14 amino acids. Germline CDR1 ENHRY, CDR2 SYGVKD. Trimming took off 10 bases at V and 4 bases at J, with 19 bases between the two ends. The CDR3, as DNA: TGTGCCACCCCCGACAGGAAAAAAGTAGAGACCCAGTACTTC. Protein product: CATPDRKKVETQYF.

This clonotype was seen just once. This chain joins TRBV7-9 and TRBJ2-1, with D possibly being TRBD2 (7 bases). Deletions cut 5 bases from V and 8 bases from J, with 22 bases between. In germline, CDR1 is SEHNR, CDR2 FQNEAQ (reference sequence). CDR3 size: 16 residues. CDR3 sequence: CASSHLGGGSQHEQFF. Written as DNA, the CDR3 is TGTGCCAGCAGCCACCTTGGGGGCGGGAGCCAGCATGAGCAGTTCTTC.

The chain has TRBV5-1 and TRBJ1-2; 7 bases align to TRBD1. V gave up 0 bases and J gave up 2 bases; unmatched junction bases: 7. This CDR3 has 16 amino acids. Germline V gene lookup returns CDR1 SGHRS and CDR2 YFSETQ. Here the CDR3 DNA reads TGCGCCAGCAGCTTGGGCCCTACAGGGGACAACTATGGCTACACCTTC. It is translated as CASSLGPTGDNYGYTF.

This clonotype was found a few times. This CDR3 is CASSQLESEQFF. The CDR3 coding sequence is TGTGCCAGCAGCCAACTGGAGTCTGAGCAGTTCTTC. This chain links TRBV3-1 with TRBJ2-1, with unresolved D. With 2 bases removed from V and 9 bases from J, the gap between germline ends came to 8 bases. The germline V gene encodes CDR1 LGHDT and CDR2 YNNKEL (reference sequence). This CDR3 comprises 12 residues.

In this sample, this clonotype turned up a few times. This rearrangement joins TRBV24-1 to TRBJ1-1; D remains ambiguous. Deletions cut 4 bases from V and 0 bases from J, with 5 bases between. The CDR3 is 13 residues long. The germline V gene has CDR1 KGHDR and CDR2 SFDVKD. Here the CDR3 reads CATSEGLNTEAFF. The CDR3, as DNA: TGTGCCACCAGTGAGGGCCTGAACACTGAAGCTTTCTTT.

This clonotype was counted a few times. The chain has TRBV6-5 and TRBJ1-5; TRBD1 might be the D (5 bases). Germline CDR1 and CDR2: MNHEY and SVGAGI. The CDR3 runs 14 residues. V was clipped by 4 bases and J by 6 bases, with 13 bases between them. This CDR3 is CASSLTLGTQPQHF. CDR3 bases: TGTGCCAGCAGTTTGACATTAGGGACTCAGCCCCAGCATTTT.